This entry is about one T cell receptor (beta chain). The sample originates from a study of blood T cell repertoires in COVID-19. Some clones are missing from TCRdb's copy, which holds only in-frame ones; the method was immunoSEQ multiplex PCR. The sample records about 88,000 clones, 85% to 90% being singletons. This CDR3 is 14 amino acids long. The V gene's germline CDR1 is KGHSH and CDR2 LQKENI. V was pared by 2 bases and J by 4 bases, with 4 bases of the junction left unmatched. Sequenced input: peripheral blood. The sequence was obtained from a woman of 80 years or more with active COVID-19. The V call is TRBV18, the J call TRBJ2-5; 7 nucleotides line up with TRBD1. The CDR3 nucleotides read TGTGCCAGCTCACCAATAGGGACAGCAGAGACCCAGTACTTC. This encodes CASSPIGTAETQYF.